Below are 21 T cell receptor beta chains sequenced from a single sample in a study of T cells in Graves' hyperthyroidism and ophthalmopathy. RNA transcripts were the template for amplifying TCR beta CDR3 regions. The HTBI primer set was used in a first-round RT-PCR of the TCR CDR3. TCRdb redid the calling of the multiplex PCR reads with MiXCR, one entry per CDR3 protein. The sample records about 500,000 distinct CDR3 sequences, around 15% being singletons. The sample consisted of blood. The receptors originated from a woman aged 18-29 years with Graves' hyperthyroidism.

This clonotype was seen ten or more times. The V and J genes are TRBV11-2 and TRBJ2-1, with 7 bases identical to TRBD2. After removal of 4 bases from V and 4 bases from J, the junction contained 16 bases not matched to a gene. Germline CDR1 SGHAT, CDR2 FQNNGV. The length of the CDR3 is 18 residues. DNA of the CDR3: TGTGCCAGCAGCTCCAATACGGGTATGGGCGGGAGATACAATGAGCAGTTCTTC. This translates into CASSSNTGMGGRYNEQFF.

This clonotype was counted ten times or more. The chain carries TRBV6-1 and TRBJ1-6; D perhaps matches TRBD1 (6 bases). There are 16 residues in the CDR3. The V and J ends lost 6 bases and 4 bases respectively, with 16 bases between them. From germline, CDR1 is MNHNS and CDR2 SASEGT. The CDR3 nucleotides read TGTGCCAGCAGATCCTCCCGGACAGCTTATAATTCACCCCTCCACTTT. Translation: CASRSSRTAYNSPLHF.

This clonotype was seen at least ten times. The rearrangement links TRBV7-9 to TRBJ1-1, with a possible D match to TRBD1 (5 bases). CDR3 length: 12 residues. V gave up 1 base and J gave up 7 bases, with 7 bases separating them. Germline CDR1 reads SEHNR; CDR2 reads FQNEAQ (reference sequence). The CDR3 loop reads CASSLGDGEAFF. The CDR3 DNA reads as TGTGCCAGCAGCTTAGGGGACGGTGAAGCTTTCTTT.

This clonotype has a count of ten or more. The chain employs TRBV11-3 and TRBJ2-2, with TRBD2 as a possible D gene (5 bases). Germline CDR1 SGHNT, CDR2 YENEEA. The CDR3 has 15 amino acids. Between the trimmed V and J ends, which lost 5 bases and 2 bases, there was a span of 12 bases. The CDR3 nucleotides read TGTGCCAGCAGCCCCAACGGGGTAAACACCGGGGAGCTGTTTTTT. Residues: CASSPNGVNTGELFF.

This clonotype was found a few times. This chain connects TRBV19 to TRBJ2-1; tentatively, D is TRBD1 or TRBD2 (5 bases each). This CDR3 comprises 14 residues. Germline values: CDR1 LNHDA, CDR2 SQIVND (reference sequence). The V gene lost 7 bases and the J gene lost 6 bases, with 16 bases spanning the gap. The CDR3 nucleotides read TGTGCCAGTATGGGGGTGGGAGTAGCCAATGAGCAGTTCTTC. It codes for CASMGVGVANEQFF.

The chain has TRBV24-1 and TRBJ1-5, with a possible D match to TRBD1 (6 bases). Trimming shortened V by 5 bases and J by 4 bases, and 11 bases separated the two germline ends. Germline-derived CDR1 and CDR2 are KGHDR and SFDVKD. The CDR3 has 14 amino acids. CDR3 in amino acids: CATSGDTPNQPQHF. In DNA, the CDR3 is TGTGCCACCAGTGGGGACACACCAAATCAGCCCCAGCATTTT.

V is TRBV10-2 and J is TRBJ1-1, with D uncertain. This CDR3 has 11 amino acids. CDR1 is WSHSY and CDR2 is SAAADI in the germline V gene. This CDR3 is CATLQAAVAFF. The DNA of the CDR3 is TGCGCTACCCTTCAGGCGGCGGTGGCTTTCTTT.

This clonotype showed up many times. The chain has TRBV5-1 and TRBJ1-1, with a weak D call TRBD1 (6 bases). The germline V and J ends were trimmed by 4 bases and 0 bases, with 28 bases remaining between them. Germline V gene sequence: CDR1 SGHRS, CDR2 YFSETQ. This CDR3 spans 20 amino acids. CDR3 in amino acids: CASSKGGGAARQSLNTEAFF. For the CDR3, the DNA is TGCGCCAGCAGCAAAGGCGGGGGGGCCGCCCGTCAATCCCTGAACACTGAAGCTTTCTTT.

This clonotype has at least ten counts. The chain has TRBV6-2 or TRBV6-3 and TRBJ1-2; 10 bases are shared with TRBD1. Per germline, CDR1 MNHEY and CDR2 SVGEGT. V was pared by 10 bases and J by 7 bases, with 6 bases of the junction left unmatched. The CDR3 covers 12 residues. The CDR3 bases are TGTGCCATCACCGGGACAGGGGTTGGCTACACCTTC. Translating gives CAITGTGVGYTF.

This clonotype has at least ten counts. The chain links TRBV5-1 to TRBJ1-2, with no clear D. Germline lookup yields CDR1 SGHRS and CDR2 YFSETQ. V was pared by 4 bases and J by 1 base, with 17 bases between. The CDR3 spans 16 residues. Here the CDR3 reads CASSMYSTEDNYGYTF. As DNA, the CDR3 is TGCGCCAGCAGCATGTACAGTACCGAAGATAACTATGGCTACACCTTC.

V is TRBV9 and J is TRBJ1-1; 7 bases match TRBD1. Germline values: CDR1 SGDLS, CDR2 YYNGEE. V gave up 0 bases and J gave up 5 bases; unmatched junction bases: 7. This CDR3 contains 15 residues. This chain's CDR3 is CASSVAEGAYTEAFF. CDR3 in DNA: TGTGCCAGCAGCGTAGCTGAGGGGGCGTATACTGAAGCTTTCTTT. The full variable domain, its missing parts supplied by reference TRBV9 and TRBJ1-1, is DSGVTQTPKHLITATGQRVTLRCSPRSGDLSVYWYQQSLDQGLQFLIQYYNGEERAKGNILERFSAQQFPDLHSELNLSSLELGDSALYFCASSVAEGAYTEAFFGQGTRLTVV.

At least ten counts were recorded for this clonotype. This chain joins TRBV10-3 and TRBJ2-7; D possibly corresponds to TRBD1 (5 bases). The ends were cut back, 5 bases at V and 0 bases at J, with 17 bases in the middle. Germline CDR1 reads ENHRY; CDR2 reads SYGVKD. The length of the CDR3 is 16 residues. The CDR3 sequence is CAISSDRTRSSYEQYF. For the CDR3, the DNA is TGTGCCATCAGTAGTGACCGGACACGGAGCTCCTACGAGCAGTACTTC.

This clonotype was seen at least ten times. The V call is TRBV2, the J call TRBJ1-6; D remains unclear. This CDR3 region has 17 residues. Trimming pared 3 bases from V and 3 bases from J, leaving 15 bases between. The V gene's germline CDR1 is SNHLY and CDR2 FYNNEI. The CDR3 region is CASSDRGGSRYNSPLHF. For the CDR3, the DNA is TGTGCCAGCAGTGACCGGGGTGGGTCTCGCTATAATTCACCCCTCCACTTT.

This clonotype showed up many times. The chain carries TRBV18 and TRBJ2-1; possible D gene TRBD1, 5 bases. Trimming cost V 2 bases and J 7 bases, with 12 bases left between them. CDR3 length: 14 amino acids. In germline, CDR1 is KGHSH, CDR2 LQKENI. This CDR3 is CASSPTTVVNEQFF. In nucleotides, the CDR3 is TGTGCCAGCTCACCAACGACAGTGGTTAATGAGCAGTTCTTC. Supplemented by reference TRBV18 and TRBJ2-1, the full variable domain reads NAGVMQNPRHLVRRRGQEARLRCSPMKGHSHVYWYRQLPEEGLKFMVYLQKENIIDESGMPKERFSAEFPKEGPSILRIQQVVRGDSAAYFCASSPTTVVNEQFFGPGTRLTVL.

This clonotype was seen a handful of times. The chain uses TRBV13 and TRBJ2-7; possibly TRBD1 or TRBD2 for D (5 bases each). CDR1 and CDR2 from the germline V gene are PRHDT and FYEKMQ (reference sequence). This CDR3 is built from 16 residues. The ends were cut back, 5 bases at V and 7 bases at J, with 24 bases in the middle. CDR3 in amino acids: CASSPAGTTNKGEQYV. The DNA for the CDR3 is TGTGCCAGCAGCCCAGCCGGGACCACCAACAAGGGGGAGCAGTACGTC.

A remark on this clonotype: This may be a read error, as it is one base from a much larger clone. J is TRBJ1-3 and V is TRBV12-3 or TRBV12-4; 8 nucleotides line up with TRBD1. This CDR3 is 14 amino acids long. CDR3 loop: CTSSHGDRGNTIYF. CDR3 coding DNA: TGTACCAGCAGCCATGGGGACAGGGGAAACACCATATATTTT.

This clonotype showed up many times. V gene TRBV7-9 combines with J gene TRBJ1-4, with TRBD1 as a possible D gene (5 bases). The CDR3 loop spans 14 amino acids. The V gene lost 5 bases and the J gene lost 8 bases, with 15 bases spanning the gap. In germline, CDR1 is SEHNR, CDR2 FQNEAQ (reference sequence). CDR3 in DNA: TGTGCCAGCAGCCAGGGACGGCAATGGGAAAAACTGTTTTTT. This translates into CASSQGRQWEKLFF. Full variable domain (rest looked up from reference TRBV7-9 and TRBJ1-4): DTGVSQNPRHKITKRGQNVTFRCDPISEHNRLYWYRQTLGQGPEFLTYFQNEAQLEKSRLLSDRFSAERPKGSFSTLEIQRTEQGDSAMYLCASSQGRQWEKLFFGSGTQLSVL.

The gene calls are TRBV10-2 and TRBJ1-3; TRBD1 agrees at 7 bases. Per the germline V gene, CDR1 is WSHSY and CDR2 is SAAADI. CDR3 length equals 14 residues. The ends lost 8 bases at V and 8 bases at J; junction bases unmatched: 12. The CDR3 DNA sequence: TGCGCCAGCGGATCCGGGACAGCGGGTTACACCATATATTTT. Translated: CASGSGTAGYTIYF.

This clonotype was seen at least ten times. The rearrangement links TRBV6-1 to TRBJ1-1; 7 bases map to TRBD1. V trimming: 0 bases; J trimming: 0 bases; junction bases outside the gene matches: 13. This CDR3 has 19 residues. Germline V gene sequence: CDR1 MNHNS, CDR2 SASEGT. CDR3 residues: CASSEAWPTGLGMNTEAFF. The CDR3 DNA reads TGTGCCAGCAGTGAAGCGTGGCCGACAGGGTTGGGAATGAACACTGAAGCTTTCTTT.

CDR3 nucleotide sequence: TGTGCCAGCAGTTACGATGGGGACCGCGAGCAGTACTTC. Translated, it gives CASSYDGDREQYF. The rearrangement links TRBV6-2 or TRBV6-3 to TRBJ2-7, with D perhaps TRBD1 or TRBD2 (5 bases each). Trimming removed 2 bases from V and 6 bases from J, with 11 bases in between. Germline CDR1 is MNHEY and CDR2 is SVGEGT. The CDR3 is 13 amino acids.

This clonotype was counted at least ten times. This chain uses TRBV6-5 with TRBJ2-1; 10 nucleotides align to TRBD2. The CDR3 spans 17 residues. Germline V gene data show CDR1 as MNHEY and CDR2 as SVGAGI. The ends lost 0 bases at V and 3 bases at J; junction bases unmatched: 5. The chain's CDR3 is CASSYSPTSGLYNEQFF. DNA for the CDR3: TGTGCCAGCAGTTACTCCCCGACTAGCGGGCTCTACAATGAGCAGTTCTTC.